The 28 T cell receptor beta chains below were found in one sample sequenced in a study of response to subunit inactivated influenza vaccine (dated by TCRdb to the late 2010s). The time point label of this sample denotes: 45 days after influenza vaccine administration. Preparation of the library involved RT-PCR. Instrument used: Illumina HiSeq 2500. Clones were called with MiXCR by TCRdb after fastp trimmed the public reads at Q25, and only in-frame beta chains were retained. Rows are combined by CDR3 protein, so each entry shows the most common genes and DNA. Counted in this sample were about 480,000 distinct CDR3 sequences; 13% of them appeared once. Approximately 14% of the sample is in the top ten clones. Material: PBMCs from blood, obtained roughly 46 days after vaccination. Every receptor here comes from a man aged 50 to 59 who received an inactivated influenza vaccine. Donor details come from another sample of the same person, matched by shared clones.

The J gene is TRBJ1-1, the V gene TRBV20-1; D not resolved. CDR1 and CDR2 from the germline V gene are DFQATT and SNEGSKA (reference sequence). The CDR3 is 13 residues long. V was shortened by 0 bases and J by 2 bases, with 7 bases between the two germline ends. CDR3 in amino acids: CSARDLKNTEAFF. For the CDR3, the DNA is TGCAGTGCTAGAGATCTGAAAAACACTGAAGCTTTCTTT.

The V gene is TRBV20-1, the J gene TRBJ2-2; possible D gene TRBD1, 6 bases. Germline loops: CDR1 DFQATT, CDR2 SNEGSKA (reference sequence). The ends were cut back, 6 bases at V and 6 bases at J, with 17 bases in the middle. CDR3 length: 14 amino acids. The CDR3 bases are TGCAGTGCCGGCAGGGGTAGTGGGCCCGGGGAGCTGTTTTTT. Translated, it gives CSAGRGSGPGELFF.

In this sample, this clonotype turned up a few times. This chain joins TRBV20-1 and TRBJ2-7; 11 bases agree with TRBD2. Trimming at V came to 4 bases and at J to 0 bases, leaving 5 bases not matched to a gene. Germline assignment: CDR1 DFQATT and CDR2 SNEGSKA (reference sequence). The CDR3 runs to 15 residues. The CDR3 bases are TGCAGTGCTAACTCCGGGACTAGCGGCTCCTACGAGCAGTACTTC. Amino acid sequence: CSANSGTSGSYEQYF.

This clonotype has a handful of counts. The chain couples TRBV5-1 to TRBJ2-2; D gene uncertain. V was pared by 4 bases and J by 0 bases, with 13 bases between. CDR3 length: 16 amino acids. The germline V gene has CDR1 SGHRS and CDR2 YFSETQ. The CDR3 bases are TGCGCCAGCAGCCGGACGCGGCAGACGAACACCGGGGAGCTGTTTTTT. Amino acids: CASSRTRQTNTGELFF.

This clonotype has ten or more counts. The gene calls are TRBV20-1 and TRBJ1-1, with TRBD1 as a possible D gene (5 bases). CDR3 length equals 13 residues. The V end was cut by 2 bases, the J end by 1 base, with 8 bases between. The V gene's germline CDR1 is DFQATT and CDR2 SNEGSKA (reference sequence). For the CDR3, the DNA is TGCAGTGCTAGATTCGACAGGAACACTGAAGCTTTCTTT. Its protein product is CSARFDRNTEAFF.

The CDR3 DNA follows: TGTGCCTGGAGTGTACAACGAACTGAAGCTTTCTTT. Translated, it gives CAWSVQRTEAFF. The gene calls are TRBV30 and TRBJ1-1; D is undetermined. V lost 0 bases and J 5 bases, leaving 7 bases between the germline ends. The germline V gene encodes CDR1 GTSNPN and CDR2 SVGIG (reference sequence). CDR3 size: 12 residues.

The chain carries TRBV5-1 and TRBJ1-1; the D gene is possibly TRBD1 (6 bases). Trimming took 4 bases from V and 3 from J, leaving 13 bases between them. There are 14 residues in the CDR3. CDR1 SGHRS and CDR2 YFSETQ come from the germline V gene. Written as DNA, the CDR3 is TGCGCCAGCAGCACCGGACAGCCGTACACTGAAGCTTTCTTT. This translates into CASSTGQPYTEAFF.

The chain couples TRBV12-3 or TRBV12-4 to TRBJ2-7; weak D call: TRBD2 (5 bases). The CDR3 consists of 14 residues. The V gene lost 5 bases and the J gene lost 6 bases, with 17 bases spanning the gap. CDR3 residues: CASSQWRSTGEQYF. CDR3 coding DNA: TGTGCCAGCAGTCAATGGAGGAGCACGGGCGAGCAGTACTTC.

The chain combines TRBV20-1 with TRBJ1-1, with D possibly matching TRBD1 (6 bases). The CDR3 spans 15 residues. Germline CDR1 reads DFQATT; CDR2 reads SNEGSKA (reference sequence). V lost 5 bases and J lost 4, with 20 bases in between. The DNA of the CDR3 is TGCAGTGCTGCCGGGGGCTGGGTACGGGGCACTGAAGCTTTCTTT. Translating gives CSAAGGWVRGTEAFF.

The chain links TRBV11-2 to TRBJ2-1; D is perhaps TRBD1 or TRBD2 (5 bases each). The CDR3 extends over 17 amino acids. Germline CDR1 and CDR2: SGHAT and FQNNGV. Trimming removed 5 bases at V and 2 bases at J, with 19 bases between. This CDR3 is CASSPKTRDGPYNEQFF. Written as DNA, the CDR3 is TGTGCCAGCAGCCCTAAAACACGGGACGGCCCCTACAATGAGCAGTTCTTC.

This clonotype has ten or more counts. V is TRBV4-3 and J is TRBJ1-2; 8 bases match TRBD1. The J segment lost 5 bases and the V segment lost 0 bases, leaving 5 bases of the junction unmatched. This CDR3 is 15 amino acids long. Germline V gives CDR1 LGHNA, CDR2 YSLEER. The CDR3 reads CASSQEPTGVYGYTF. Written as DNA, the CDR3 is TGCGCCAGCAGCCAAGAACCGACAGGGGTATATGGCTACACCTTC.

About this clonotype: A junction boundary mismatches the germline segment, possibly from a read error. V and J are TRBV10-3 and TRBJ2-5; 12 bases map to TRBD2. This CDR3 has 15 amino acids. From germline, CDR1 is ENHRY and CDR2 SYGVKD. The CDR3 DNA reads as TGTTCCATCAAAATGACTAGCGGGGGCCAAGAGACCCAGTACTTC. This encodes CSIKMTSGGQETQYF.

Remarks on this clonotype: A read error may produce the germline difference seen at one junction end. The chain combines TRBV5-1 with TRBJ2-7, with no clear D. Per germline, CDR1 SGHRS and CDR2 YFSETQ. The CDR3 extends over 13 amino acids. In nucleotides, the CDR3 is TGCGCCAGCAGCTTGGGGGCCACGTACGAGAAGTACTTC. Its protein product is CASSLGATYEKYF.

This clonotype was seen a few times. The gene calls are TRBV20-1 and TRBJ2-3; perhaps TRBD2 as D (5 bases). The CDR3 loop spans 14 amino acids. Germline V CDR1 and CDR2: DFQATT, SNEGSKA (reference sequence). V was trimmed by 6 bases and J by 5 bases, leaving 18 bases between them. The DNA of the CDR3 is TGCAGTGCCCTGTCTAGCATGCTTGGAGATACGCAGTATTTT. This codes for CSALSSMLGDTQYF.

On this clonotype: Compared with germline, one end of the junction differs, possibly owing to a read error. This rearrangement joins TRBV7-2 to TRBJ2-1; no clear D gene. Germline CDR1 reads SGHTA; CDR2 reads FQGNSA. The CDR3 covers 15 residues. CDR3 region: CAGSSSPFFDNEQFF. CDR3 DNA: TGTGCCGGCAGCTCCAGTCCTTTCTTTGACAATGAGCAGTTCTTC.

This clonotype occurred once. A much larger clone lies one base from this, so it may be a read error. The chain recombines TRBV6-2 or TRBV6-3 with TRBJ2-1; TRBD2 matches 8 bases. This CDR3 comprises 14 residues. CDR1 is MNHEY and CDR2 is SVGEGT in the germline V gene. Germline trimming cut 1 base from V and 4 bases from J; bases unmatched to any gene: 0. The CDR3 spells CASSYLAGYNEQFF. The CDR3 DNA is TGTGCCAGCAGTTACTTAGCGGGGTACAATGAGCAGTTCTTC.

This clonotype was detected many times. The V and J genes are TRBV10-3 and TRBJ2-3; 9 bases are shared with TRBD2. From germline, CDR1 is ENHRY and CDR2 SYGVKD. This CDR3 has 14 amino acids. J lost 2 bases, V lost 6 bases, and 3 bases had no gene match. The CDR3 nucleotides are TGTGCCATCAGCGCTAGCGGGGACACAGATACGCAGTATTTT. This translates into CAISASGDTDTQYF.

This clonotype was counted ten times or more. The CDR3 is CASSSMGTSGGQETQYF. DNA of the CDR3: TGTGCCAGCAGCTCAATGGGAACTAGCGGGGGACAAGAGACCCAGTACTTC. J is TRBJ2-5 and V is TRBV7-2; 11 nucleotides match TRBD2. This CDR3 comprises 17 residues. Germline lookup yields CDR1 SGHTA and CDR2 FQGNSA. The V and J ends lost 4 bases and 2 bases, in that order; junction bases with no gene match: 9.

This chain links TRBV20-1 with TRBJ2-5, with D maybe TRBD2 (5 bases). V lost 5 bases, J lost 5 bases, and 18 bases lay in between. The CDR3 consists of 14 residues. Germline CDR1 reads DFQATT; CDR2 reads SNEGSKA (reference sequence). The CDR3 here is CSADISVAAETQYF. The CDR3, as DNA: TGCAGTGCTGACATTAGCGTCGCGGCGGAGACCCAGTACTTC.

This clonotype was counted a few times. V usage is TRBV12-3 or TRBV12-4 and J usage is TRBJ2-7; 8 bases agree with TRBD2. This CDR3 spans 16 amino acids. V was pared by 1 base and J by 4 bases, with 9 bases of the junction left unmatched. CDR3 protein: CASSLGSGSPLYEQYF. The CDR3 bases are TGTGCCAGCAGTTTAGGGAGCGGGAGCCCCCTTTACGAGCAGTACTTC.

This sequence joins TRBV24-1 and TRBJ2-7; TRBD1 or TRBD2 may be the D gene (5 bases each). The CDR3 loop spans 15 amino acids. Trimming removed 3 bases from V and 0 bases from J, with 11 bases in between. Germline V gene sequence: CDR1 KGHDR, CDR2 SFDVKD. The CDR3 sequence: CATSDPQGDSYEQYF. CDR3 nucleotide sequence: TGTGCCACCAGTGATCCCCAGGGAGACTCCTACGAGCAGTACTTC.

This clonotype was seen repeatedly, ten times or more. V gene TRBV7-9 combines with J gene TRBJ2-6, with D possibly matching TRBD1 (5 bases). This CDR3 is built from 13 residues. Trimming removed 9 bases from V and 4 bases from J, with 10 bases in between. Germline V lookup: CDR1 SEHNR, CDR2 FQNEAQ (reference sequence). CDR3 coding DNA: TGTGCCAGTTCAGGGTCAGGGGCCAACGTCCTGACTTTC. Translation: CASSGSGANVLTF.

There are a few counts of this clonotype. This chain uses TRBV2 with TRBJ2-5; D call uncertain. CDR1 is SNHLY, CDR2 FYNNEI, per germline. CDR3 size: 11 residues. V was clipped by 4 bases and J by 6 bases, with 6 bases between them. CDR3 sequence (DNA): TGTGCCAGCAGTGTCTCTAAGACCCAGTACTTC. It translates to CASSVSKTQYF. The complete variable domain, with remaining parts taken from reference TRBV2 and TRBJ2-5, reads EPEVTQTPSHQVTQMGQEVILRCVPISNHLYFYWYRQILGQKVEFLVSFYNNEISEKSEIFDDQFSVERPDGSNFTLKIRSTKLEDSAMYFCASSVSKTQYFGPGTRLLVL.

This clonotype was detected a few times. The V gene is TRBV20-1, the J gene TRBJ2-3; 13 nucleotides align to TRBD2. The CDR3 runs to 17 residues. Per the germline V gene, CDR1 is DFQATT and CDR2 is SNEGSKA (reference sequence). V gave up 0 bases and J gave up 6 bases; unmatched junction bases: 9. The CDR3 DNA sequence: TGCAGTGCTAGAGACGCAGGAGGACTAGCGGGAGCCGATACGCAGTATTTT. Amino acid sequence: CSARDAGGLAGADTQYF.

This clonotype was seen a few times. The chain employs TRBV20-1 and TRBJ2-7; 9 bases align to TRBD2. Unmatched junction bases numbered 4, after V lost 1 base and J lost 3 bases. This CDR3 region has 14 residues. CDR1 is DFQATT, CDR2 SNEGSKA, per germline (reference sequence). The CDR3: CSARVLAGRYEQYF. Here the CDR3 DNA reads TGCAGTGCTAGAGTACTAGCGGGTCGCTACGAGCAGTACTTC.

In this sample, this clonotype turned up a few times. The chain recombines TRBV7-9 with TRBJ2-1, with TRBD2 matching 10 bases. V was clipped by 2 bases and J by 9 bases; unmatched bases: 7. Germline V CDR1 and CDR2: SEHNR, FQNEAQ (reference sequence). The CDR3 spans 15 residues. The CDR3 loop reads CASSLRASGSGEQFF. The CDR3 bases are TGTGCCAGCAGCTTAAGGGCTAGCGGGAGTGGTGAGCAGTTCTTC.

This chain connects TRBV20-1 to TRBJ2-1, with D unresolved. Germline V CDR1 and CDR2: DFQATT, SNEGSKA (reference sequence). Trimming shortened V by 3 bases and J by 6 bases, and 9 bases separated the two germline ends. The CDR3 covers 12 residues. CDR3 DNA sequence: TGCAGTGCTAGTCGGGTTATCAATGAGCAGTTCTTC. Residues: CSASRVINEQFF.

CDR3 DNA sequence: TGTGCCATCAGTCAGGGGCCCAATCAGCCCCAGCATTTT. Its protein is CAISQGPNQPQHF. The rearrangement joins TRBV10-3 to TRBJ1-5; D may be TRBD1 (6 bases). The CDR3 is 13 residues long. In germline, CDR1 is ENHRY, CDR2 SYGVKD. V was trimmed by 5 bases and J by 3 bases, leaving 8 bases between them.